Presented here are 7 T cell receptor beta chains from one specimen sequenced in a study of T cell clusters in autoimmune cytopenias. TRB was amplified by touch-down multiplex PCR, primer pools A and B combined. TCRdb reprocessed the multiplex PCR reads and stores each CDR3 protein as one record, lacking DNA. The sample includes fewer than 1,200 distinct CDR3 sequences. TRB amplification used 200 to 250 ng of peripheral blood genomic DNA. The sequenced sample consisted of peripheral blood. The receptors were sampled from a human donor with an autoimmune cytopenia or autoimmune hepatitis (not recorded which).

This clonotype is labeled large based on frequency. Here the CDR3 reads CASSAKLGTDGYGYTF. The chain recombines TRBV5-6 with TRBJ1-2; lacking DNA, the TRBD1 call made by TCRdb goes unchecked. The CDR3 has 16 amino acids. Germline lookup yields CDR1 SGHDT and CDR2 YYEEEE.

This clonotype is deemed medium-sized by its frequency. V usage is TRBV13 and J usage is TRBJ2-1; TCRdb picks TRBD1, but there is no DNA to check that call. The CDR3 has 22 residues. CDR1 is PRHDT and CDR2 is FYEKMQ in the germline V gene (reference sequence). CDR3 in amino acids: CASSSQPTPQGAFYYPRDEQFF.

The chain links TRBV5-1 to TRBJ1-6; lacking DNA, the TRBD1 call made by TCRdb goes unchecked. This CDR3 contains 16 residues. Germline CDR1 and CDR2: SGHRS and YFSETQ. The CDR3 region is CASAPMGQGMGSPLHF.

This clonotype is deemed medium-sized by its frequency. This chain joins TRBV5-4 and TRBJ2-5. From germline, CDR1 is SGHNT and CDR2 YYREEE (reference sequence). The CDR3 totals 14 residues. The CDR3 region is CASSRRGSQETQYF.

This sequence joins TRBV6-5 and TRBJ2-5; as DNA is missing, the TRBD1 call by TCRdb cannot be tested. Germline CDR1 reads MNHEY; CDR2 reads SVGAGI. The CDR3 has 13 residues. The CDR3: CASSRGRQETQYF.

This rearrangement joins TRBV10-3 to TRBJ2-7. The CDR3 spans 13 residues. Germline CDR1 is ENHRY and CDR2 is SYGVKD. CDR3 in amino acids: CAISGISSYEQYF.

This clonotype is called medium-sized based on its frequency. The chain joins TRBV6-6 to TRBJ2-5; TCRdb outputs TRBD1, but without DNA this stays unchecked. The CDR3 length is 16 residues. Germline V lookup: CDR1 MNHNY, CDR2 SVGAGI (reference sequence). The CDR3 sequence: CASSYSLPQEGETQYF.